The rows below give T cell receptor beta chains drawn from one sample of a study of T cell responses to AZD1222 COVID-19 vaccine. Data came from immunoSEQ multiplex PCR; TCRdb stores just in-frame clones and leaves some out. This table has tens of thousands of clones, nearly 90% appearing once. The source was peripheral blood, collected on day 0 of AZD1222 vaccination. Receptors were obtained from an adult in good health. The CDR3 runs from the conserved cysteine through the conserved F or W. D genes are given only for firm matches. Clone size is given for some rows only: seen once, a few or many times, or a class if the clone is expanded.

TRBJ2-7 few . TRBV12-3/TRBV12-4 CASSTGSYEQYF TGTGCCAGCAGTACAGGTTCCTACGAGCAGTACTTC
TRBJ2-7 few TRBD1 TRBV19 CASRWRDRAHYEQYF TGTGCCAGTAGATGGAGGGACAGGGCCCACTACGAGCAGTACTTC
TRBJ1-5 . TRBD1 TRBV10-2 CASMDRGNQPQHF TGCGCCAGTATGGACAGGGGGAATCAGCCCCAGCATTTT
TRBJ2-5 . . TRBV6-5 CASSPVGNQETQYF TGTGCCAGCAGTCCGGTAGGGAACCAAGAGACCCAGTACTTC
TRBJ2-3 . . TRBV3-1/TRBV3-2 CASSLNAVSTDTQYF TGTGCCAGCAGCCTAAATGCGGTCAGCACAGATACGCAGTATTTT
TRBJ2-7 . TRBD1 TRBV7-7 CASSRGTGSYEQYF TGTGCTAGCAGCCGCGGGACAGGGTCCTACGAGCAGTACTTC
TRBJ2-7 . . TRBV6-5 CATRAGAPYEQYF TGTGCCACCCGCGCGGGGGCTCCCTACGAGCAGTACTTC
TRBJ2-1 once TRBD2 TRBV27 CASRRSGGAQEQFF TGTGCCAGCAGGCGTAGCGGGGGGGCACAAGAGCAGTTCTTC
TRBJ2-2 . . TRBV4-3 CASSQGTLNTGELFF TGCGCCAGCAGCCAAGGGACACTTAACACCGGGGAGCTGTTTTTT
TRBJ1-4 . TRBD1 TRBV6-5 CASSWDRGNEKLFF TGTGCCAGCAGCTGGGACAGGGGTAATGAAAAACTGTTTTTT
TRBJ2-4 few TRBD2 TRBV5-1 CASSFSKFLAGALCGKNIQYF TGCGCCAGCAGCTTCTCCAAATTCCTAGCGGGGGCCCTCTGCGGGAAAAACATTCAGTACTTC
TRBJ2-1 . TRBD1 TRBV19 CASSPTGVNEQFF TGTGCCAGTAGTCCGACAGGGGTCAATGAGCAGTTCTTC
TRBJ1-6 . TRBD1 TRBV10-3 CAIRFTDRRDSPLHF TGTGCCATCAGGTTCACGGACAGGAGGGATTCACCCCTCCACTTT
TRBJ2-5 . . TRBV30 CAWSKGRVQETQYF TGTGCCTGGAGTAAGGGAAGAGTCCAAGAGACCCAGTACTTC
TRBJ2-7 . TRBD1 TRBV6-5 CASSKRTGPYEQYF TGTGCCAGCAGTAAACGGACAGGACCCTACGAGCAGTACTTC